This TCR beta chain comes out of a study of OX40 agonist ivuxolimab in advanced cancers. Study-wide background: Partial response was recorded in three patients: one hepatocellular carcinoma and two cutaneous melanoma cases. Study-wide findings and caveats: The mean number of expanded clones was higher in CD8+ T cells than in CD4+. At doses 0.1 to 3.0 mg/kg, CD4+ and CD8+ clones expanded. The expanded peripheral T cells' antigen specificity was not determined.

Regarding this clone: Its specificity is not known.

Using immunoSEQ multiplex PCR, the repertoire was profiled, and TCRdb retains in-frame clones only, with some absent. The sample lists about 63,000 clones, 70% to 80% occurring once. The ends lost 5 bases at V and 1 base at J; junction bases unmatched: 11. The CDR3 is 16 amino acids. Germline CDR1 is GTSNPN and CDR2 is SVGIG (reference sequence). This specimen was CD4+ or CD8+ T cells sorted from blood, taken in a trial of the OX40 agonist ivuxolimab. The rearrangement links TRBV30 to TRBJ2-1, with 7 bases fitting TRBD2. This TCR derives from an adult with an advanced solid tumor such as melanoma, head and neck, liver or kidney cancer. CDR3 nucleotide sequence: TGTGCCTGGGACCGGGGGAGGGGTGGGTCCTACAATGAGCAGTTCTTC. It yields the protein CAWDRGRGGSYNEQFF.